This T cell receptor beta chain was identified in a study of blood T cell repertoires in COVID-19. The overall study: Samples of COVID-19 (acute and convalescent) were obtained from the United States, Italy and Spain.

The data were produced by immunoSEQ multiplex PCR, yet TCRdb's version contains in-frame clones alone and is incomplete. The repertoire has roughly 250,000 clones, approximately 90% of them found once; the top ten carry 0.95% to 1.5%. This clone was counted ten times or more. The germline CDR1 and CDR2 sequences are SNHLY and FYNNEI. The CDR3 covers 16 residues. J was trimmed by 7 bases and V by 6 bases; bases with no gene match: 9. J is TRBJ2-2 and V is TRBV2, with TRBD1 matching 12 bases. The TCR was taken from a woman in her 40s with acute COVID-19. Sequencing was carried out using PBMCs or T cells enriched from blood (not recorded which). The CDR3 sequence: CASRPGTGGALGELFF. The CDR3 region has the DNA TGTGCCAGCAGGCCTGGGACAGGGGGCGCGCTCGGGGAGCTGTTTTTT.